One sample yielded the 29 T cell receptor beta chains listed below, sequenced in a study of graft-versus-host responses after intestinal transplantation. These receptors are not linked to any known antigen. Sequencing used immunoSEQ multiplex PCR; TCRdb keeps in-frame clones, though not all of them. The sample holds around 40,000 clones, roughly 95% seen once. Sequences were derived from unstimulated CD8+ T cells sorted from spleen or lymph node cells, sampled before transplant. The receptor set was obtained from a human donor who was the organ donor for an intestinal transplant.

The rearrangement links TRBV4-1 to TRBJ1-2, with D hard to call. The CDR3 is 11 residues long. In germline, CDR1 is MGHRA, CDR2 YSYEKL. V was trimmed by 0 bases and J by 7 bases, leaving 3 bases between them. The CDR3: CASSQEGGYTF. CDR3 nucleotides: TGCGCCAGCAGCCAAGAGGGTGGCTACACCTTC.

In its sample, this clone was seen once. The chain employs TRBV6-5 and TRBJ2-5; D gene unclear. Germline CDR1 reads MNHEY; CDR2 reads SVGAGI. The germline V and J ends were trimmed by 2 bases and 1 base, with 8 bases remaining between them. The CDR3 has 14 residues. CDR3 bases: TGTGCCAGCAGTTACCGGTCGCTCCAAGAGACCCAGTACTTC. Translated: CASSYRSLQETQYF.

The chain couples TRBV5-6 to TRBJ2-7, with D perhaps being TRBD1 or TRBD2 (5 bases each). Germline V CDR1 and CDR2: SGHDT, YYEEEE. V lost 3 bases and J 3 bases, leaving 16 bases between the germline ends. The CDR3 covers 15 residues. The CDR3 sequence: CASSSAGTVNYEQYF. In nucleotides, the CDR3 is TGTGCCAGCAGCTCAGCCGGGACGGTAAACTACGAGCAGTACTTC.

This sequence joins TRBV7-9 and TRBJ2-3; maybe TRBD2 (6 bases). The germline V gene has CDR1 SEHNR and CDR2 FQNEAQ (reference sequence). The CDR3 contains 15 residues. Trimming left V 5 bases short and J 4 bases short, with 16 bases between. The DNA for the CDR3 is TGTGCCAGCAGCCGTGTGCGGGGCTCCTCAGATACGCAGTATTTT. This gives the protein CASSRVRGSSDTQYF.

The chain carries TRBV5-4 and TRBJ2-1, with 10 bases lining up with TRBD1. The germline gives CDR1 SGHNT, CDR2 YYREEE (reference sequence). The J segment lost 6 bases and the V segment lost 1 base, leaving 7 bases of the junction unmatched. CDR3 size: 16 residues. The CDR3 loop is CASSLPGQGTVNEQFF. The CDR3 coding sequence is TGTGCCAGCAGCTTGCCGGGACAGGGGACGGTCAATGAGCAGTTCTTC.

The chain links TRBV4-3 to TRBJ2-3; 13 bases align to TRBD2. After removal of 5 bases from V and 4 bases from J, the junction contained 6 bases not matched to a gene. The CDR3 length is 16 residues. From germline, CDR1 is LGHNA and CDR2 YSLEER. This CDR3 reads CASSSRTSGGADTQYF. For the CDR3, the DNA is TGCGCCAGCAGCTCCCGGACTAGCGGGGGCGCAGATACGCAGTATTTT.

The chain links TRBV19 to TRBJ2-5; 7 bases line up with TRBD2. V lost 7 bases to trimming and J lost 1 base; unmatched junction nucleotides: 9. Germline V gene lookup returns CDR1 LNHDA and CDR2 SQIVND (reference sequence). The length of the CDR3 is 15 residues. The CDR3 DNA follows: TGTGCCAGTACTTGGACCGGGGGGATCCAAGAGACCCAGTACTTC. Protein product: CASTWTGGIQETQYF.

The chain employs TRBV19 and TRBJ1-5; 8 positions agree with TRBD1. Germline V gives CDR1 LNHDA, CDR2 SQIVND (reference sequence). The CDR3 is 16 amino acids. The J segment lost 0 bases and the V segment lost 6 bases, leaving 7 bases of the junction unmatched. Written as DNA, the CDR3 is TGTGCCAGTAGCCCGACAGGGGCTTATAGCAATCAGCCCCAGCATTTT. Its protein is CASSPTGAYSNQPQHF. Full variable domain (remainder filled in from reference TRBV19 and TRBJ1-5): DGGITQSPKYLFRKEGQNVTLSCEQNLNHDAMYWYRQDPGQGLRLIYYSQIVNDFQKGDIAEGYSVSREKKESFPLTVTSAQKNPTAFYLCASSPTGAYSNQPQHFGDGTRLSIL.

The CDR3, as DNA: TGTGCCAGCAGCCCGGACAGCTATGGCTACACCTTC. It specifies CASSPDSYGYTF. The rearrangement joins TRBV5-6 to TRBJ1-2; D may be TRBD1 (6 bases). V was shortened by 4 bases and J by 4 bases, with 8 bases between the two germline ends. The germline V gene encodes CDR1 SGHDT and CDR2 YYEEEE. This CDR3 spans 12 amino acids.

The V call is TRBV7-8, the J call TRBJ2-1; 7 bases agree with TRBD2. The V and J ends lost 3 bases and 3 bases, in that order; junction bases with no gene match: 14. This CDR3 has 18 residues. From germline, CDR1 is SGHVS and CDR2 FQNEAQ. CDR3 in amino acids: CASSLITGGLADYNEQFF. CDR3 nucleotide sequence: TGTGCCAGCAGCTTGATTACGGGTGGTCTAGCGGACTACAATGAGCAGTTCTTC.

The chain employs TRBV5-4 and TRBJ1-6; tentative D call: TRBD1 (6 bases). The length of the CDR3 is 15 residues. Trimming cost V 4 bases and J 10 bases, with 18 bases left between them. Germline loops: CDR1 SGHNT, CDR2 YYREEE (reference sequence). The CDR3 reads CASSHHRAMGSPLHF. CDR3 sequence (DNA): TGTGCCAGCAGCCACCACAGGGCGATGGGGTCACCCCTCCACTTT.

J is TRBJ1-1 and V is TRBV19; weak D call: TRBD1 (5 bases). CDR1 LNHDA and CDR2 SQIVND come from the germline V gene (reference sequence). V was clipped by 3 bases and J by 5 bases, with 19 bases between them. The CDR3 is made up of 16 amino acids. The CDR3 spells CASSISAGCRGTEAFF. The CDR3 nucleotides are TGTGCCAGTAGTATTTCCGCAGGGTGTCGGGGAACTGAAGCTTTCTTT. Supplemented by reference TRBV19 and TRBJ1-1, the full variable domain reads DGGITQSPKYLFRKEGQNVTLSCEQNLNHDAMYWYRQDPGQGLRLIYYSQIVNDFQKGDIAEGYSVSREKKESFPLTVTSAQKNPTAFYLCASSISAGCRGTEAFFGQGTRLTVV.

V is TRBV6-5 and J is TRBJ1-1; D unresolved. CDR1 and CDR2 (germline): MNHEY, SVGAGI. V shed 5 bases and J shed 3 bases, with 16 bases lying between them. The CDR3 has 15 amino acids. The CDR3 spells CASSLGMGRDTEAFF. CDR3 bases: TGTGCCAGCAGTCTTGGAATGGGCCGAGACACTGAAGCTTTCTTT.

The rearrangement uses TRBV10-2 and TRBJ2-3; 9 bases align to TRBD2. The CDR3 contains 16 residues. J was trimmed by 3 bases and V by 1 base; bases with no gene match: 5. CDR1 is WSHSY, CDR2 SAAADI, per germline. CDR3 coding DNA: TGCGCCAGCAGTGAGTGGGCGGGGGGGCGGACAGATACGCAGTATTTT. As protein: CASSEWAGGRTDTQYF.

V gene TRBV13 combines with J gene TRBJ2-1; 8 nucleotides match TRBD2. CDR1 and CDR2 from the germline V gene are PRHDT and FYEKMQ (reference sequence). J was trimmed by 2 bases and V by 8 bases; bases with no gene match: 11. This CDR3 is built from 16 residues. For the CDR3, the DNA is TGTGCCAGCCACCCAGCGGGGGAAGGGACCTACAATGAGCAGTTCTTC. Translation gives CASHPAGEGTYNEQFF.

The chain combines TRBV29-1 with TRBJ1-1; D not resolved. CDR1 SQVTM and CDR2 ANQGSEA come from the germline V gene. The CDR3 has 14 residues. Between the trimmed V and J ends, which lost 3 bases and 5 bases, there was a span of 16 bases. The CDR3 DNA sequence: TGCAGCGTTGAGGGTGTGGTGCCGTGGACTGAAGCTTTCTTT. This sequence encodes CSVEGVVPWTEAFF.

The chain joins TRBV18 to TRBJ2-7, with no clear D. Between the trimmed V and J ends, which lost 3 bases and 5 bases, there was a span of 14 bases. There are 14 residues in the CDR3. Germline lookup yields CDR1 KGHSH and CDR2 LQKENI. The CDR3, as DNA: TGTGCCAGCTCACCTCTAAAGGATCTGGACGAGCAGTACTTC. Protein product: CASSPLKDLDEQYF.

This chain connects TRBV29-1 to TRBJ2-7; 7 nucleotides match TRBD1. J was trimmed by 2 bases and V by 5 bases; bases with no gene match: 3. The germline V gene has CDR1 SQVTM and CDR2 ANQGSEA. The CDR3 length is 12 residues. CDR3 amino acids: CSVWDSPYEQYF. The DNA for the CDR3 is TGCAGCGTTTGGGACAGCCCCTACGAGCAGTACTTC.

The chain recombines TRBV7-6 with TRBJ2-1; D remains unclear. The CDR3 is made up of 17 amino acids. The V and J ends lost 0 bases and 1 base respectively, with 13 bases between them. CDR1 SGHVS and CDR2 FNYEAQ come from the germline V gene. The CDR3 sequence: CASSLASGPPSYNEQFF. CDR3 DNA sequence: TGTGCCAGCAGCTTAGCGTCAGGACCCCCTTCCTACAATGAGCAGTTCTTC.

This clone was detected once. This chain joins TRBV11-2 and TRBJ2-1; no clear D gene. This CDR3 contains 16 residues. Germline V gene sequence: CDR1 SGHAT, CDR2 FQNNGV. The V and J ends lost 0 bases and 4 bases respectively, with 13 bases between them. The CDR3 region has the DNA TGTGCCAGCAGCTTAGAGGGTTCAAACAAGTACAATGAGCAGTTCTTC. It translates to CASSLEGSNKYNEQFF.

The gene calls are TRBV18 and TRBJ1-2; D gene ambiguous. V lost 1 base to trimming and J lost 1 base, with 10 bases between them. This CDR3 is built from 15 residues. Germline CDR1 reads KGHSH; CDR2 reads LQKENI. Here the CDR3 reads CASSPRPLLNYGYTF. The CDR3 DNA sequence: TGTGCCAGCTCACCACGGCCTCTCCTTAACTATGGCTACACCTTC.

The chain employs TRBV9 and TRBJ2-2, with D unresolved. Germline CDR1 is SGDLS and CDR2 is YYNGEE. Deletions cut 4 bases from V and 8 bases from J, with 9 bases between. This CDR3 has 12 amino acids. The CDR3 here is CASSIGRGELFF. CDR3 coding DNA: TGTGCCAGCAGCATAGGGCGAGGGGAGCTGTTTTTT.

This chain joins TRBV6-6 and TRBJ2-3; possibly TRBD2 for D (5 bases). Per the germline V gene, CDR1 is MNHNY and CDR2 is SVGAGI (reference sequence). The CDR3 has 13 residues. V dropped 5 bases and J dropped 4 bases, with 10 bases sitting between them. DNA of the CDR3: TGTGCCAGCAGTGACTATGCAGCAGATACGCAGTATTTT. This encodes CASSDYAADTQYF.

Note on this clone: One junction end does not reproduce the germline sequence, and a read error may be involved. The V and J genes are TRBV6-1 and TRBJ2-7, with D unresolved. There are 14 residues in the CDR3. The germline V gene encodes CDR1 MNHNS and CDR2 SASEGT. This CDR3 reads CASSITAVSCEQYF. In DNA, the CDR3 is TGTGCCAGCAGCATTACGGCAGTCTCCTGCGAGCAGTACTTC.

The CDR3: CASGSTGVGTEAFF. The CDR3, as DNA: TGTGCTAGTGGTTCGACAGGGGTGGGAACTGAAGCTTTCTTT. V is TRBV12-5 and J is TRBJ1-1, with TRBD1 matching over 8 bases. V dropped 4 bases and J dropped 5; count of bases not matched to a gene: 6. The CDR3 loop spans 14 amino acids. Per the germline V gene, CDR1 is LGHNT and CDR2 is FRNRAP.

In DNA form, the CDR3 reads TGCGCCAGCAGCCAAGGAAACGGCTACGAGCAGTACTTC. The encoded protein is CASSQGNGYEQYF. The chain carries TRBV4-3 and TRBJ2-7; D remains ambiguous. The germline V gene has CDR1 LGHNA and CDR2 YSLEER. The germline V and J ends were trimmed by 1 base and 3 bases, with 7 bases remaining between them. The CDR3 length is 13 residues.

CDR3 amino acids: CATSDPTFSSEAFF. CDR3 nucleotide sequence: TGTGCCACCAGCGATCCAACCTTTAGCAGTGAAGCTTTCTTT. This sequence joins TRBV15 and TRBJ1-1, with unresolved D. V shed 5 bases and J shed 7 bases, with 17 bases lying between them. The CDR3 covers 14 residues. CDR1 LNHNV and CDR2 YYDKDF come from the germline V gene (reference sequence).

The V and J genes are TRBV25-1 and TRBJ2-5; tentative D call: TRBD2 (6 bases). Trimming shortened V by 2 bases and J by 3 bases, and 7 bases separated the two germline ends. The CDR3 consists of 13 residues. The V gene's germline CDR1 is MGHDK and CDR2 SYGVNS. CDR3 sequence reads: CASSEPGEETQYF. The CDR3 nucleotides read TGTGCCAGCAGTGAACCGGGAGAAGAGACCCAGTACTTC.

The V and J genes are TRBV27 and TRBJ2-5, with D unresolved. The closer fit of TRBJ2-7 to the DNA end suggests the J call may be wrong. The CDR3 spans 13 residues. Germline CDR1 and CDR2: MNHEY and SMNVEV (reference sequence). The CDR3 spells CASSLNKGYEQYF. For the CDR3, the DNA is TGTGCCAGCAGTTTAAATAAGGGCTACGAGCAGTACTTC.